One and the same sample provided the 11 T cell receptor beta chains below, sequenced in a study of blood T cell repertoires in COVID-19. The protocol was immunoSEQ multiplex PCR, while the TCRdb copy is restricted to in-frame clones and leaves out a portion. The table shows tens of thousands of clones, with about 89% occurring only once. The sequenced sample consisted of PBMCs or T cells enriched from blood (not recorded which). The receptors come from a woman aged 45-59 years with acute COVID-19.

CDR3 residues: CASTIQAGVSYNEQFF. The CDR3 nucleotides read TGTGCCAGTACGATCCAAGCGGGAGTCTCCTACAATGAGCAGTTCTTC. The rearrangement joins TRBV19 to TRBJ2-1; 8 nucleotides match TRBD2. This CDR3 is built from 16 residues. The germline V gene has CDR1 LNHDA and CDR2 SQIVND (reference sequence). Unmatched junction bases numbered 8, after V lost 7 bases and J lost 0 bases.

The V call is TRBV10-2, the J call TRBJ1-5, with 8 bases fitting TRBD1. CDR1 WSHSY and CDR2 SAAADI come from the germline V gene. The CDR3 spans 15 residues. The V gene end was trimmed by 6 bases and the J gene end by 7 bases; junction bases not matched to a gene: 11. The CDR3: CASREDRGSRQPQHF. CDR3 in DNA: TGCGCCAGCAGAGAAGACAGGGGAAGCAGGCAGCCCCAGCATTTT.

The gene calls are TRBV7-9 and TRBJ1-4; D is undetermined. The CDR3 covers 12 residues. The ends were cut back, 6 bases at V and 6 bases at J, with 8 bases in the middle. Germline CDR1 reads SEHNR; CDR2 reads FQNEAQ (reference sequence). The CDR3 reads CASSVSDEKLFF. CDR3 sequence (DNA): TGTGCCAGCAGTGTCTCTGATGAAAAACTGTTTTTT.

The CDR3 DNA reads TGTGCCAGCAGTGAGCTAAATGTGAACTATGGCTACACCTTC. Translating it yields CASSELNVNYGYTF. The chain uses TRBV2 and TRBJ1-2; D gene ambiguous. The CDR3 has 14 residues. Between the trimmed V and J ends, which lost 3 bases and 2 bases, there was a span of 10 bases. Germline V CDR1 and CDR2: SNHLY, FYNNEI.

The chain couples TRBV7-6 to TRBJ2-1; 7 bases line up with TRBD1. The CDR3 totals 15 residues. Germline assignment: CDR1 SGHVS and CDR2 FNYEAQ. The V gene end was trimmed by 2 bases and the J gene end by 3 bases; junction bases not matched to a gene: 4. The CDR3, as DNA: TGTGCCAGCAGCTTAAGGGGGCTGAACTACAATGAGCAGTTCTTC. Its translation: CASSLRGLNYNEQFF.

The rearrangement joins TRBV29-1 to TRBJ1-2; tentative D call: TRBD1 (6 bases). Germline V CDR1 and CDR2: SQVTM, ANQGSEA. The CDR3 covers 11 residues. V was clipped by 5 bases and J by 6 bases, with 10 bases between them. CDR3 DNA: TGCAGCGTTAGACAGGATAATGGCTACACCTTC. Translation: CSVRQDNGYTF.

DNA for the CDR3: TGTGCCACGGCTAGCGGGAGAGATCAAGAGACCCAGTACTTC. As protein: CATASGRDQETQYF. This chain connects TRBV10-3 to TRBJ2-5; 10 nucleotides line up with TRBD2. The CDR3 runs to 14 residues. The ends lost 10 bases at V and 2 bases at J; junction bases unmatched: 7. Germline CDR1 ENHRY, CDR2 SYGVKD.

CDR3 in DNA: TGCGCCAGCAGTGAGTCCTCGGGGACTCATCCCGGGGAGCTGTTTTTT. It encodes CASSESSGTHPGELFF. The J gene is TRBJ2-2, the V gene TRBV10-1; D is possibly TRBD2 (6 bases). The CDR3 sequence is 16 residues long. Germline CDR1 is WNHNN and CDR2 is SYGVQD (reference sequence). V was clipped by 0 bases and J by 6 bases, with 14 bases between them.

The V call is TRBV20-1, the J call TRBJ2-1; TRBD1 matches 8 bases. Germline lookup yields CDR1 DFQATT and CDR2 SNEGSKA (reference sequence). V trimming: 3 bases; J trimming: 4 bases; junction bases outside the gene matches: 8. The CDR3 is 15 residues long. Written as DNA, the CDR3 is TGCAGTGCTAGTTATCCCCGACAGGGGTACAATGAGCAGTTCTTC. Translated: CSASYPRQGYNEQFF.

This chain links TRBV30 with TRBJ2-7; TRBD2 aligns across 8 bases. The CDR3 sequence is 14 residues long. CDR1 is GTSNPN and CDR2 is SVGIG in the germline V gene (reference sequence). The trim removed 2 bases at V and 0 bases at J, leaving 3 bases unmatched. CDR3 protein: CAWSRLASSYEQYF. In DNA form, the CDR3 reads TGTGCCTGGAGTCGACTAGCGAGCTCCTACGAGCAGTACTTC.

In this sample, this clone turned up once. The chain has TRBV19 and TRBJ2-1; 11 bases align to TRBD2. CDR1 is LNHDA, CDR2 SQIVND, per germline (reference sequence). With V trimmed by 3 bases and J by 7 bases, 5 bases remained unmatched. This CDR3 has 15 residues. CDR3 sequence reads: CASSITRTSGNEQFF. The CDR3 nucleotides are TGTGCCAGTAGTATCACCCGGACTAGCGGGAATGAGCAGTTCTTC.